Listed below are T cell receptor beta chains from one sample, sequenced in a study of tissue T cells after allogeneic stem cell transplantation. This table comes from immunoSEQ multiplex PCR, and its TCRdb copy is limited to in-frame clones, with some not included. The sample holds under 50,000 clones; roughly 90% are singletons and the top ten take about 4%. Sequencing used blood, obtained before transplantation. The receptor set was obtained from a woman between 35 and 75 years old who later had graft-versus-host disease after an allogeneic stem cell transplant. Both conserved end residues are part of each CDR3.

CATKGADYEQYF,TRBV27,TRBJ2-7
CASSFLTAGGDLVDTQYF,TRBV5-1,TRBJ2-3
CSVEDRGQETQYF,TRBV29-1,TRBJ2-5
CASSSTRQSTYNEQFF,TRBV11-2,TRBJ2-1
CASSLGSYNEQFF,TRBV7-3,TRBJ2-1
CASSLAGAANTGELFF,TRBV5-1,TRBJ2-2
CATSRDREGGPDTQYF,TRBV15,TRBJ2-3
CASSLGGGYTF,TRBV6-5,TRBJ1-2
CASSPFTSGRARSSYEQYF,TRBV27,TRBJ2-7
CASSQDTRLASREQFF,TRBV4-1,TRBJ2-1
CASYTPGNSYEQCF,TRBV6-5,TRBJ2-7
CASSASTSGAFNEQFF,TRBV9,TRBJ2-1
CASSPQLAGLNTGELFF,TRBV18,TRBJ2-2
CASSLGRGRDYGYTF,TRBV7-8,TRBJ1-2
CASSQDSRGHTF,TRBV3-1/TRBV3-2,TRBJ1-2
CASSLGQFTEAFF,TRBV27,TRBJ1-1
CASRPPGQGNEQYF,TRBV7-2,TRBJ2-7
CASIMGGELFF,TRBV19,TRBJ2-2
CASSLEGQNQPQHF,TRBV7-8,TRBJ1-5
CASSLSHDNEKLFF,TRBV5-1,TRBJ1-4
CATSVVAGGDEQFF,TRBV24-1,TRBJ2-1
CASSYSNGGSTEAFF,TRBV6-5,TRBJ1-1
CSASGHSGNTIYF,TRBV29-1,TRBJ1-3
CASSLSSRGGQPQHF,TRBV19,TRBJ1-5
CASSLVRENTEAFF,TRBV7-3,TRBJ1-1
CASSPQATNTEAFF,TRBV5-1,TRBJ1-1
CASSSLVNNEQFF,TRBV12-3/TRBV12-4,TRBJ2-1
CASSQSPGAFLGNTIYF,TRBV4-3,TRBJ1-3
CASSYSLHGGANVLTF,TRBV6-5,TRBJ2-6
CASSITGLGYTF,TRBV19,TRBJ1-2
CASSLAWGGTSGYEQYF,TRBV5-5,TRBJ2-7
CASSQRDRPYADEQYF,TRBV4-2,TRBJ2-7
CASSVRTARNEQFF,TRBV5-6,TRBJ2-1
CASSLEGGGNQPQHF,TRBV7-2,TRBJ1-5
CASRRGGGGGSGYEQYF,TRBV7-2,TRBJ2-7
CASSSRAGGANEKLFF,TRBV9,TRBJ1-4
CASSLQRGADEKLFF,TRBV19,TRBJ1-4
CASRTQGSFNEKLFF,TRBV28,TRBJ1-4
CASSLAGSYGYTF,TRBV7-2,TRBJ1-2
CASSRYQETQYF,TRBV18,TRBJ2-5
CASSFQGAVFYEQYF,TRBV27,TRBJ2-7